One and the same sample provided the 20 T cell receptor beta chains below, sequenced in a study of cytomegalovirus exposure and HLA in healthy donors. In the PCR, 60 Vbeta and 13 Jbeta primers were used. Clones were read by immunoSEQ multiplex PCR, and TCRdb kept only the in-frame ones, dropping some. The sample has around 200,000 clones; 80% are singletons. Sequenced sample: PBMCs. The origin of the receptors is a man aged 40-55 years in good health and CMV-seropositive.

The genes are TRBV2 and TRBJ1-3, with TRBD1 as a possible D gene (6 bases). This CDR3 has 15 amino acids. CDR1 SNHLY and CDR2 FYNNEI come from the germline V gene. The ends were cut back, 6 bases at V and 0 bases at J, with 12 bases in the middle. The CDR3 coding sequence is TGTGCCAGCAGGGGACATGGGCGCTCTGGAAACACCATATATTTT. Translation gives CASRGHGRSGNTIYF.

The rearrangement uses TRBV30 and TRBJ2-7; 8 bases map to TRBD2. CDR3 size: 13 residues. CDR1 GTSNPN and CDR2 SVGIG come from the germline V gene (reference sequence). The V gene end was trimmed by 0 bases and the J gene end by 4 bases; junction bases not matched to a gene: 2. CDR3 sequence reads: CAWSVGGAYEQYF. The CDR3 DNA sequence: TGTGCCTGGAGTGTCGGGGGGGCGTACGAGCAGTACTTC.

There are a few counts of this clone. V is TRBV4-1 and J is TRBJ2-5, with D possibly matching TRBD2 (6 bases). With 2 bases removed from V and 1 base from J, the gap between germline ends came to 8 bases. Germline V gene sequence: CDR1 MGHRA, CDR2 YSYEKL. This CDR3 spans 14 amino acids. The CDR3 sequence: CASSQLATQETQYF. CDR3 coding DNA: TGCGCCAGCAGCCAACTAGCGACCCAAGAGACCCAGTACTTC.

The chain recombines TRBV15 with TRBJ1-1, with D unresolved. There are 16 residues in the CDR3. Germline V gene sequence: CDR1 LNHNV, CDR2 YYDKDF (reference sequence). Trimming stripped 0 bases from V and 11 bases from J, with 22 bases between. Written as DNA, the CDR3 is TGTGCCACCAGCAGAGAACTGCTAGGGCCCGGGGAGGTGGCTTTCTTT. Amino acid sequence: CATSRELLGPGEVAFF.

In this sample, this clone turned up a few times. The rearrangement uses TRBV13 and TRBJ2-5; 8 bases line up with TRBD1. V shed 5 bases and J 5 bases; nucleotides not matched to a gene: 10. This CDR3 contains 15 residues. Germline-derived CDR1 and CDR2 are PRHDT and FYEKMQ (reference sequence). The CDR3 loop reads CASSRQGSSQETQYF. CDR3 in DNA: TGTGCCAGCAGCCGACAGGGGTCTAGCCAGGAGACCCAGTACTTC.

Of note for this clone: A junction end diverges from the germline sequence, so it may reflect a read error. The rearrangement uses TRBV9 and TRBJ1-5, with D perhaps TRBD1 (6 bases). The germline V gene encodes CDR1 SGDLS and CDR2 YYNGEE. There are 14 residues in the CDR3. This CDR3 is CASSAMSGDQPRHF. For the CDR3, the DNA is TGTGCCAGCAGCGCAATGTCAGGGGATCAGCCCCGGCATTTT.

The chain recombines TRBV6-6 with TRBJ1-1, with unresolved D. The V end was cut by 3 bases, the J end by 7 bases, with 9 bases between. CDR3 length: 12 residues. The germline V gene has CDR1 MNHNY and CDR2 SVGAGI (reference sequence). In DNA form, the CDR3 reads TGTGCCAGCAGTTATGGCGGCATTGAAGCTTTCTTT. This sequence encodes CASSYGGIEAFF.

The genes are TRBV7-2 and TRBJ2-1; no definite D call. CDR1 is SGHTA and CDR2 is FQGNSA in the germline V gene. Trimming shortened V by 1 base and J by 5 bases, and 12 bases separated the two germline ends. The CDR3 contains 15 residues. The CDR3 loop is CASSLESGRNNEQFF. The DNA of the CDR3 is TGTGCCAGCAGCTTAGAGTCAGGAAGGAACAATGAGCAGTTCTTC.

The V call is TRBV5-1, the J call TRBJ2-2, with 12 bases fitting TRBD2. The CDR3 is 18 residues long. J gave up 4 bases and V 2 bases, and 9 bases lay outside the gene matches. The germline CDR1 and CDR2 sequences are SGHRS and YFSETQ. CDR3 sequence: CASSFSTSGGHSTGELFF. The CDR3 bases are TGCGCCAGCAGCTTCTCGACTAGCGGGGGCCACTCCACCGGGGAGCTGTTTTTT.

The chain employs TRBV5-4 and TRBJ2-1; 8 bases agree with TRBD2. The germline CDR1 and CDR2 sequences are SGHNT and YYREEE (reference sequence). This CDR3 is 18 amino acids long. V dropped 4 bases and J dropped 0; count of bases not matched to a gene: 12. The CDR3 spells CASSPKSGSFSSYNEQFF. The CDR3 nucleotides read TGTGCCAGCAGCCCCAAAAGCGGGAGTTTTAGCTCCTACAATGAGCAGTTCTTC.

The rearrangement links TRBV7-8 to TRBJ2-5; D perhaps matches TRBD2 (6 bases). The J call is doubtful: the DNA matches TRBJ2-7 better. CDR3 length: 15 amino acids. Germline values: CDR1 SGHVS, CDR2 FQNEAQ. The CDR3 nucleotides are TGTGCCAGCAGCTTGGGCCCCCGACGGGGGTACGAGCAGTACTTC. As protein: CASSLGPRRGYEQYF.

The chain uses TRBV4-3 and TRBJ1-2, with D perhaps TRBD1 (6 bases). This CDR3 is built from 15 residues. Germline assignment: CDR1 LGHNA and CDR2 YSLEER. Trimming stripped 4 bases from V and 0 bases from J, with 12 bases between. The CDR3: CASSPGQQANYGYTF. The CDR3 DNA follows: TGCGCCAGCAGCCCAGGACAGCAAGCTAACTATGGCTACACCTTC.

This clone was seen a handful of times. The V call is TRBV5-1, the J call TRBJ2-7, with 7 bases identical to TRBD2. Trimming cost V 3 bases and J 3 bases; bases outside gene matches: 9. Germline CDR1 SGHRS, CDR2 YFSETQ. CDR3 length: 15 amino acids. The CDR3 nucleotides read TGCGCCAGCAGCTACGACAGCGGGGTGGGCTACGAGCAGTACTTC. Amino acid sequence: CASSYDSGVGYEQYF.

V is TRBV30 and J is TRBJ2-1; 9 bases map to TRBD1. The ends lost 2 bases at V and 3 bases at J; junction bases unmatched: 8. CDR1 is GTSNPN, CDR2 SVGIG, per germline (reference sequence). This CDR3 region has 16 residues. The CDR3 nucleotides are TGTGCCTGGAGTACTCCACAGGGGGCTAACTACAATGAGCAGTTCTTC. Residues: CAWSTPQGANYNEQFF.

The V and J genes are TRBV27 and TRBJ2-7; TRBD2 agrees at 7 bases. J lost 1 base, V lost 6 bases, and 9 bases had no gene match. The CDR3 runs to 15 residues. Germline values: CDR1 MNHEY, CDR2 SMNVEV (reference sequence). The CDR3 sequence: CASSFMGGGSYEQYF. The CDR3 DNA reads TGTGCCAGCAGCTTTATGGGGGGGGGTTCCTACGAGCAGTACTTC.

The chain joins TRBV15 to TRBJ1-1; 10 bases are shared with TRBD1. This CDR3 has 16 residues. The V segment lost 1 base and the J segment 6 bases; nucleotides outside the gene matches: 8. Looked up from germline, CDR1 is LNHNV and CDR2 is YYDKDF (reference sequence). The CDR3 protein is CATSRGTDRGRSEAFF. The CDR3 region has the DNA TGTGCCACCAGCAGAGGGACGGACAGGGGGAGGTCTGAAGCTTTCTTT. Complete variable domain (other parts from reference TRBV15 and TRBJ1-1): DAMVIQNPRYQVTQFGKPVTLSCSQTLNHNVMYWYQQKSSQAPKLLFHYYDKDFNNEADTPDNFQSRRPNTSFCFLDIRSPGLGDTAMYLCATSRGTDRGRSEAFFGQGTRLTVV.

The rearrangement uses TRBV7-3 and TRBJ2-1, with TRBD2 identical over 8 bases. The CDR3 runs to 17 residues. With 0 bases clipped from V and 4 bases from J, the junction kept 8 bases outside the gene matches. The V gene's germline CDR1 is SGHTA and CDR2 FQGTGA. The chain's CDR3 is CASSLTWAGGSYNEQFF. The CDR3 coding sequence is TGTGCCAGCAGCTTAACTTGGGCGGGGGGCAGTTACAATGAGCAGTTCTTC.

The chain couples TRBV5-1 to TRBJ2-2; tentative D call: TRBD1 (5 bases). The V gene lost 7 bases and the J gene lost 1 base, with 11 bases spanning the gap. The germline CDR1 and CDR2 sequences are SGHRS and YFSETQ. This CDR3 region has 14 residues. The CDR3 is CASSWGGNTGELFF. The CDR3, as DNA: TGCGCCAGCTCGTGGGGCGGGAACACCGGGGAGCTGTTTTTT.

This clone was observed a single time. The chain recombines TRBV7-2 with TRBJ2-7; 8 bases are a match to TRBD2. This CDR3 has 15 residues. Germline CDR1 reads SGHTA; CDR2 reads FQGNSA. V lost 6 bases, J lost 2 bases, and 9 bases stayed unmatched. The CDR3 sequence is CASSIPGGGTYEQYF. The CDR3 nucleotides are TGTGCCAGCAGTATACCCGGCGGGGGGACCTACGAGCAGTACTTC.

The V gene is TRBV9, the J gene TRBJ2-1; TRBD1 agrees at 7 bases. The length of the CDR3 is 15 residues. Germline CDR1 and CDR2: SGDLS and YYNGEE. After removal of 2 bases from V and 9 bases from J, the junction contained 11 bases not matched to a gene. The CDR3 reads CASSVRDRPLFEQFF. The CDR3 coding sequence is TGTGCCAGCAGCGTCCGGGACAGACCCCTTTTTGAGCAGTTCTTC.